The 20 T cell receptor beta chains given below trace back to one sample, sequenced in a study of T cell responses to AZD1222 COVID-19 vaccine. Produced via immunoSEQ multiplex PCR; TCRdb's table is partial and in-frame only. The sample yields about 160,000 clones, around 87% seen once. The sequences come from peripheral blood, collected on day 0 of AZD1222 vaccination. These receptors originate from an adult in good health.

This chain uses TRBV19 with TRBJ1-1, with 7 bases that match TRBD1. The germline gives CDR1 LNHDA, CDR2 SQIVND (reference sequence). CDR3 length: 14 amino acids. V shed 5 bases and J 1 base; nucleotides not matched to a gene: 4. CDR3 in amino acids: CASSARTGNTEAFF. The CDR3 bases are TGTGCCAGTAGTGCGCGGACAGGGAACACTGAAGCTTTCTTT.

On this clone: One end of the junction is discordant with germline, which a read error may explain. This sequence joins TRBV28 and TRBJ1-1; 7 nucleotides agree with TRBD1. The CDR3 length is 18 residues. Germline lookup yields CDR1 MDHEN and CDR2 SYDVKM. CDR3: CASSFSQTKGGLNTEAFF. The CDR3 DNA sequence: TGTGCCAGCAGTTTCTCACAGACGAAAGGGGGCTTGAATACTGAAGCTTTCTTT. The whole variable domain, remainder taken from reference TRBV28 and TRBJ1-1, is DVKVTQSSRYLVKRTGEKVFLECVQDMDHENMFWYRQDPGLGLRLIYFSYDVKMKEKGDIPEGYSVSREKKERFSLILESASTNQTSMYLCASSFSQTKGGLNTEAFFGQGTRLTVV.

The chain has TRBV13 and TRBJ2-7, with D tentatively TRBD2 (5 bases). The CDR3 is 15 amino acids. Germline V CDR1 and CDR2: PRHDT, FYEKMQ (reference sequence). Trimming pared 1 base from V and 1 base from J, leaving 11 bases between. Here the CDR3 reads CASSLEEARSYEQYV. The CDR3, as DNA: TGTGCCAGCAGCTTAGAGGAGGCTCGATCCTACGAGCAGTACGTC.

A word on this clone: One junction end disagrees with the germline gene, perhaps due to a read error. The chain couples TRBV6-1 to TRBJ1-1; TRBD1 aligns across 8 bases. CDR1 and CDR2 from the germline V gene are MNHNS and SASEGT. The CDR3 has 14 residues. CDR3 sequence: CASNERGTGPEAFF. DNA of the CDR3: TGTGCCAGCAATGAAAGAGGGACAGGCCCTGAAGCTTTCTTT.

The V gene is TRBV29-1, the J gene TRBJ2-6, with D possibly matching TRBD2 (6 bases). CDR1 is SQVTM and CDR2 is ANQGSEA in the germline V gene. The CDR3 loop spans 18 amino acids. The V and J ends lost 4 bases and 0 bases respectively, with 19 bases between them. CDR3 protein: CSVVMRGGDGSGANVLTF. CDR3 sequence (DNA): TGCAGCGTTGTAATGCGGGGCGGTGACGGCTCTGGGGCCAACGTCCTGACTTTC.

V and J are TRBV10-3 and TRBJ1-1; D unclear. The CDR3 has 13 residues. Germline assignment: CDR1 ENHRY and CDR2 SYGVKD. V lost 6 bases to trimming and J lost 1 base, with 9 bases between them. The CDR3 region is CAISRGGNTEAFF. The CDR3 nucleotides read TGTGCCATCAGCCGGGGAGGGAACACTGAAGCTTTCTTT.

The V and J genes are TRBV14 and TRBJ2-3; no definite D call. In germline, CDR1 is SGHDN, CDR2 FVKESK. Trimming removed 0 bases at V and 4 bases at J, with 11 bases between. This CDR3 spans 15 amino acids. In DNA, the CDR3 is TGTGCCAGCAGCCAAGATCTATTGGGTTCAGATACGCAGTATTTT. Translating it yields CASSQDLLGSDTQYF.

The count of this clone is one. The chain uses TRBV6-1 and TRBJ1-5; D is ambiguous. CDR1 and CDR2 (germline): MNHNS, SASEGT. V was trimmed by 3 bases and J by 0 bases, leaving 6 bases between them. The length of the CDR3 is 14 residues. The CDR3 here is CASSEHYSNQPQHF. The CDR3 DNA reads TGTGCCAGCAGTGAGCATTATAGCAATCAGCCCCAGCATTTT.

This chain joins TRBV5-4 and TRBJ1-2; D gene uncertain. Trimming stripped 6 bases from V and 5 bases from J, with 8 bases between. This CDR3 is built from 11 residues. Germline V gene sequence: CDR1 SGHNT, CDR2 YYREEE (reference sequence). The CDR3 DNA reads TGTGCCAGCACCCTTGGATATGGCTACACCTTC. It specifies CASTLGYGYTF.

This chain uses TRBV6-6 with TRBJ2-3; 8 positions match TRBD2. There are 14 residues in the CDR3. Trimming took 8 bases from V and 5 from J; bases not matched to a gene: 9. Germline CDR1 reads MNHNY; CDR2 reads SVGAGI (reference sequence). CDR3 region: CASSPGGAQDTQYF. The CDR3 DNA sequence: TGTGCCAGCTCTCCGGGGGGGGCCCAAGATACGCAGTATTTT.

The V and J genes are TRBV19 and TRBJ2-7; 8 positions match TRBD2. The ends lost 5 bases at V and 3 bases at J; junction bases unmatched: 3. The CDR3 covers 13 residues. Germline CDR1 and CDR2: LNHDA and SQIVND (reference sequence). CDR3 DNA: TGTGCCAGTAGTCCGGGACTAGTCTACGAGCAGTACTTC. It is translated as CASSPGLVYEQYF.

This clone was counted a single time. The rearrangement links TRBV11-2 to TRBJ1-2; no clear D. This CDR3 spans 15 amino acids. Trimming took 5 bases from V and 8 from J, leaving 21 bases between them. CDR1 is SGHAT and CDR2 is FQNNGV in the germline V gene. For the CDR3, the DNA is TGTGCCAGCAGCCCGCCCACGGGAAACTATGTCGGCTACACCTTC. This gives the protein CASSPPTGNYVGYTF. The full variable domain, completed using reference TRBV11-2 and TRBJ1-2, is EAGVAQSPRYKIIEKRQSVAFWCNPISGHATLYWYQQILGQGPKLLIQFQNNGVVDDSQLPKDRFSAERLKGVDSTLKIQPAKLEDSAVYLCASSPPTGNYVGYTFGSGTRLTVV.

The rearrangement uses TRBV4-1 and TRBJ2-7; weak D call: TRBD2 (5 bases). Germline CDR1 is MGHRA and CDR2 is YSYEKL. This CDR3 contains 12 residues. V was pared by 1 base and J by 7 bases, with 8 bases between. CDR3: CASSQGPGEQYF. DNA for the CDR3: TGCGCCAGCAGCCAAGGCCCGGGGGAGCAGTACTTC.

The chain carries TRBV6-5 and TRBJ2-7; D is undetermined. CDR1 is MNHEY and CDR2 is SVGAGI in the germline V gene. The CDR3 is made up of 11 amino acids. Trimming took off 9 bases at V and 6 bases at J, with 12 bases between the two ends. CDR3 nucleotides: TGTGCCAGTTCGTATACTATCGAGCAGTACTTC. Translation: CASSYTIEQYF.

The CDR3 sequence is CASSNLGRIEAFF. In DNA, the CDR3 is TGTGCCAGCAGCAACCTCGGACGAATCGAAGCTTTCTTT. The chain couples TRBV9 to TRBJ1-1; no clear D gene. The CDR3 is 13 amino acids. Germline V gene data show CDR1 as SGDLS and CDR2 as YYNGEE. Trimming removed 4 bases at V and 8 bases at J, with 15 bases between.

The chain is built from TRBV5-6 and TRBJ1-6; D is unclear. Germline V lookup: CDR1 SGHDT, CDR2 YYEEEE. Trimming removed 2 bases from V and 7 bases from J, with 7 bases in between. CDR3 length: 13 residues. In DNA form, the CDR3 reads TGTGCCAGCAGCTTCATGTGGAATTCACCCCTCCACTTT. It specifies CASSFMWNSPLHF.

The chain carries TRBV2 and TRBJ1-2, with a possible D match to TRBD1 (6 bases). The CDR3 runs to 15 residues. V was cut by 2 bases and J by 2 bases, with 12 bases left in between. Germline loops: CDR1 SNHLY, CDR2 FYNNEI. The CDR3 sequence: CASSERAGENYGYTF. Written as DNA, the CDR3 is TGTGCCAGCAGTGAAAGGGCAGGGGAGAACTATGGCTACACCTTC.

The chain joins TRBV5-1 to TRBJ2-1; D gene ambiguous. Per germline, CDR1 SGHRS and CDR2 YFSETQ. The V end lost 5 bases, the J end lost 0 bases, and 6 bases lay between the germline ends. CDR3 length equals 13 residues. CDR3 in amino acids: CASRLSSYNEQFF. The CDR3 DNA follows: TGCGCCAGCAGACTGAGCTCCTACAATGAGCAGTTCTTC. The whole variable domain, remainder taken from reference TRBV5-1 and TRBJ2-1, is KAGVTQTPRYLIKTRGQQVTLSCSPISGHRSVSWYQQTPGQGLQFLFEYFSETQRNKGNFPGRFSGRQFSNSRSEMNVSTLELGDSALYLCASRLSSYNEQFFGPGTRLTVL.

CDR3 loop: CASTPVRTALHGYTF. In nucleotides, the CDR3 is TGTGCCAGTACCCCCGTCAGGACAGCCCTGCATGGCTACACCTTC. The chain joins TRBV19 to TRBJ1-2; TRBD1 is a possible D gene (6 bases). The V and J ends lost 7 bases and 6 bases respectively, with 21 bases between them. Germline-derived CDR1 and CDR2 are LNHDA and SQIVND (reference sequence). There are 15 residues in the CDR3.

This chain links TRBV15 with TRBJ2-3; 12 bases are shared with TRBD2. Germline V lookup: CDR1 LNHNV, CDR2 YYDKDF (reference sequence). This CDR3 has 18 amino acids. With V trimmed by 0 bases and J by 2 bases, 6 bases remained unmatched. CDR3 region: CATSRDLAGGFDTDTQYF. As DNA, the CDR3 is TGTGCCACCAGCAGAGATCTAGCGGGGGGGTTCGACACAGATACGCAGTATTTT.